This is a list of T cell receptor beta chains from one sample in a study of T cell responses to AZD1222 COVID-19 vaccine. The assay was immunoSEQ multiplex PCR, and TCRdb's table has in-frame clones only and misses some. The sample has 95,000 to 150,000 clones, 93% seen once; the top ten hold around 5%. The sequencing used peripheral blood, collected 28 days after the second AZD1222 dose. The receptors stem from an adult who received the AZD1222 COVID-19 vaccine. Both conserved end residues are part of each CDR3. Fields, in order: V gene, J gene, clone size, D gene, CDR3 DNA, CDR3 protein. The D gene is left open where the match is weak. Clone size is stated in some rows and not others, as once, few, many or a class when expanded.

TRBV18	TRBJ2-5	once	TRBD2	TGTGCCAGCTCACCACCGCGGGGGAAGACCCAGTACTTC	CASSPPRGKTQYF
TRBV21-1	TRBJ1-1	-	-	TGTGCCAGCAGCAATCGGCGGGGCGGAAAGACACGGAACTACACTGAAGCTTTCTTT	CASSNRRGGKTRNYTEAFF
TRBV6-1	TRBJ1-4	-	-	TGTGCCAGCAGTGAAGCTCCGGGACCAACTAATGAAAAACTGTTTTTT	CASSEAPGPTNEKLFF
TRBV6-5	TRBJ2-7	-	-	TGTGCCAGCACCCGAGCGGGGACAGCCTACGAGCAGTACTTC	CASTRAGTAYEQYF
TRBV5-1	TRBJ1-1	-	-	TGCGCCAGCAGCCTTACCGGACAGTCTGAAGCTTTCTTT	CASSLTGQSEAFF
TRBV11-2	TRBJ1-5	-	TRBD1	TGTGCCAGCAGCCCCGACAGGGGAGGGCAGCCCCAGCATTTT	CASSPDRGGQPQHF
TRBV11-2	TRBJ1-2	-	-	TGTGCCAGCAGCTCCGGGCCAGTGACGCGGCCTTACTATGGCTACACCTTC	CASSSGPVTRPYYGYTF
TRBV18	TRBJ1-5	-	-	TGTGCCAGCTCACCACCGGGATTCGCGGGCAATCAGCCCCAGCATTTT	CASSPPGFAGNQPQHF
TRBV14	TRBJ2-2	-	-	TGTGCCAGCAGCCAGGCCCTGGACGCCCCGACCGGGGAGCTGTTTTTT	CASSQALDAPTGELFF
TRBV7-2	TRBJ1-5	-	-	TGTGCCAGCAGCTTCGACGGTAATCAGCCCCAGCATTTT	CASSFDGNQPQHF
TRBV5-4	TRBJ1-1	-	-	TGTGCCAGCAGCTTGTGGGGGGCCGAGGCTTTCTTT	CASSLWGAEAFF
TRBV5-6	TRBJ1-1	-	-	TGTGCCAGCAGCCCGAAGGGTAGGGACACTGAAGCTTTCTTT	CASSPKGRDTEAFF